These 10 T cell receptor beta chains came from one sample sequenced in a study of blood T cell repertoires in COVID-19. Data came from immunoSEQ multiplex PCR; TCRdb stores just in-frame clones and leaves some out. The table lists 55,000 to 65,000 clones, 79% of them singletons. The source material was peripheral blood. The receptors derive from a man aged 55 to 70 with acute or convalescent COVID-19.

This clone has just a few counts. The chain carries TRBV7-2 and TRBJ1-6; possibly TRBD1 for D (6 bases). V was pared by 5 bases and J by 12 bases, with 17 bases between. The germline CDR1 and CDR2 sequences are SGHTA and FQGNSA. This CDR3 has 14 residues. Written as DNA, the CDR3 is TGTGCCAGCAGCCCGACGACAGGCGGTGGACCCCTCCACTTT. It yields the protein CASSPTTGGGPLHF.

The rearrangement links TRBV6-5 to TRBJ2-7, with 7 bases lining up with TRBD1. Germline V gene lookup returns CDR1 MNHEY and CDR2 SVGAGI. With 0 bases clipped from V and 9 bases from J, the junction kept 8 bases outside the gene matches. The CDR3 runs 14 residues. CDR3 protein: CASSYSGQPTGQYF. The DNA for the CDR3 is TGTGCCAGCAGTTACTCGGGACAGCCTACAGGGCAGTACTTC.

The chain couples TRBV5-1 to TRBJ2-5, with 8 bases lining up with TRBD1. This CDR3 has 18 residues. The germline V gene encodes CDR1 SGHRS and CDR2 YFSETQ. Germline trimming cut 5 bases from V and 4 bases from J; bases unmatched to any gene: 19. CDR3 protein: CASRSRVPQGGKVETQYF. CDR3 nucleotide sequence: TGCGCCAGCAGGAGTAGAGTACCACAGGGGGGAAAGGTAGAGACCCAGTACTTC.

The V gene is TRBV27, the J gene TRBJ1-3; TRBD1 agrees at 7 bases. The CDR3 contains 15 residues. The germline gives CDR1 MNHEY, CDR2 SMNVEV (reference sequence). J gave up 3 bases and V 3 bases, and 5 bases lay outside the gene matches. The CDR3 loop is CASSFRGQFGNTIYF. The CDR3 coding sequence is TGTGCCAGCAGTTTTAGGGGGCAATTTGGAAACACCATATATTTT.

The V call is TRBV2, the J call TRBJ1-5, with 7 bases matching TRBD1. The ends lost 3 bases at V and 7 bases at J; junction bases unmatched: 6. The CDR3 covers 14 residues. Germline V gene sequence: CDR1 SNHLY, CDR2 FYNNEI. CDR3 protein: CASSERQGEQPQHF. The CDR3 DNA follows: TGTGCCAGCAGTGAGCGACAGGGCGAGCAGCCCCAGCATTTT.

This chain links TRBV11-3 with TRBJ2-1, with 8 bases that match TRBD1. V lost 4 bases and J lost 7; bases outside the gene matches: 9. The V gene's germline CDR1 is SGHNT and CDR2 YENEEA. This CDR3 comprises 15 residues. CDR3 sequence (DNA): TGTGCCAGCAGCTCAAGGACAGGGAGTGCGAATGAGCAGTTCTTC. Translating it yields CASSSRTGSANEQFF.

J is TRBJ1-4 and V is TRBV4-1; possible D gene TRBD1, 5 bases. The germline V gene has CDR1 MGHRA and CDR2 YSYEKL. The CDR3 has 14 amino acids. The V and J ends lost 1 base and 7 bases respectively, with 10 bases between them. Here the CDR3 DNA reads TGCGCCAGCAGCCAAGGTCAGCAGGGTGAAAAACTGTTTTTT. This codes for CASSQGQQGEKLFF.

The chain has TRBV5-6 and TRBJ2-7; D is ambiguous. Trimming took off 0 bases at V and 3 bases at J, with 4 bases between the two ends. The V gene's germline CDR1 is SGHDT and CDR2 YYEEEE. The CDR3 sequence is 12 residues long. This chain's CDR3 is CASSLGLYEQYF. The CDR3 nucleotides read TGTGCCAGCAGCTTGGGTCTCTACGAGCAGTACTTC.

J is TRBJ2-5 and V is TRBV5-1; 9 bases fit TRBD2. The CDR3 loop spans 14 amino acids. Germline V CDR1 and CDR2: SGHRS, YFSETQ. Unmatched junction bases numbered 6, after V lost 5 bases and J lost 4 bases. The CDR3 nucleotides are TGCGCCAGCAGGGGCGGGGGGGCTGGAGAGACCCAGTACTTC. Translating it yields CASRGGGAGETQYF.

The V and J genes are TRBV2 and TRBJ2-6; no reliable D call. CDR3 length: 15 amino acids. CDR1 is SNHLY, CDR2 FYNNEI, per germline. Trimming took 6 bases from V and 1 from J, leaving 10 bases between them. CDR3 loop: CASRAGLSGANVLTF. The DNA of the CDR3 is TGTGCCAGCAGGGCCGGGTTGTCTGGGGCCAACGTCCTGACTTTC.